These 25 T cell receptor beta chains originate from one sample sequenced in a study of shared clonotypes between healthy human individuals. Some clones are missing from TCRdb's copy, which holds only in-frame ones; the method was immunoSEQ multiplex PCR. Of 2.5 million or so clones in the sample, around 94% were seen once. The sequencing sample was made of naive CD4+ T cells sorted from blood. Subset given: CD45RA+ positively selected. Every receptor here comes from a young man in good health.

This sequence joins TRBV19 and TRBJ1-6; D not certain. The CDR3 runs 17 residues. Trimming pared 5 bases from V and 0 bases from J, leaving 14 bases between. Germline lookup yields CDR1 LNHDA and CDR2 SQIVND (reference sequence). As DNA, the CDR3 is TGTGCCAGTAGTGGGCATATTTCAGCCTCCTATAATTCACCCCTCCACTTT. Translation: CASSGHISASYNSPLHF.

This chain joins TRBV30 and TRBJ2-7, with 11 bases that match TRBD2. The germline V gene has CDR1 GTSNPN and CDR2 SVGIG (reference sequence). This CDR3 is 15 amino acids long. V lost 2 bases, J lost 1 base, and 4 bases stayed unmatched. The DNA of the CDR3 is TGTGCCTGGAGTTTAGCGGGAGGGTTTTCCTACGAGCAGTACTTC. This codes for CAWSLAGGFSYEQYF.

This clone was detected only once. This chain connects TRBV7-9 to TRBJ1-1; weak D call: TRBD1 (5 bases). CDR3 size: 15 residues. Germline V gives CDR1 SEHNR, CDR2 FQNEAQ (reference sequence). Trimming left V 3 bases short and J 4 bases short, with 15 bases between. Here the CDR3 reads CASSLLGGSSTEAFF. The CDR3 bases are TGTGCCAGCAGCTTGTTGGGGGGGAGCAGCACTGAAGCTTTCTTT.

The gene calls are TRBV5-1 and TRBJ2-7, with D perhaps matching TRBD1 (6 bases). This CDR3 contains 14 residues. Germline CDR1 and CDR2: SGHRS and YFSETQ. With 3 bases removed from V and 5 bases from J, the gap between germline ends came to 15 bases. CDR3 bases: TGCGCCAGCAGCTGGGTCACAGGGCTTAACGAGCAGTACTTC. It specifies CASSWVTGLNEQYF.

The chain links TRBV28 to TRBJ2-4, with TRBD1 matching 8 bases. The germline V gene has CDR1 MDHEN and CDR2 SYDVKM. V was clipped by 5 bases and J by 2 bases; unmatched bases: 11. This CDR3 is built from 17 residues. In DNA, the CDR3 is TGTGCCAGCAGTCCCACTGGGACAGGTCGTCCCAAAAACATTCAGTACTTC. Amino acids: CASSPTGTGRPKNIQYF.

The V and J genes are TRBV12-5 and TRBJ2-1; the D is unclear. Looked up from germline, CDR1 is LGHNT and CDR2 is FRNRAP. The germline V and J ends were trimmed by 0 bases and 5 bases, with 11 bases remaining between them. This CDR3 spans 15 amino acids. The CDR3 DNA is TGTGCTAGTGGTTTGGTCGGAGCTGATCACAATGAGCAGTTCTTC. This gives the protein CASGLVGADHNEQFF. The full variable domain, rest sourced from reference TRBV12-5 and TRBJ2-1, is DARVTQTPRHKVTEMGQEVTMRCQPILGHNTVFWYRQTMMQGLELLAYFRNRAPLDDSGMPKDRFSAEMPDATLATLKIQPSEPRDSAVYFCASGLVGADHNEQFFGPGTRLTVL.

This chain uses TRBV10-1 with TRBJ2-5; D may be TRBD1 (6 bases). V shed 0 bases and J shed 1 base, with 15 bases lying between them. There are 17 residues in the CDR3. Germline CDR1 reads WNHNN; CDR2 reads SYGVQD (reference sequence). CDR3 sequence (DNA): TGCGCCAGCAGTGAGTCTGGGACACCAACCACCCAAGAGACCCAGTACTTC. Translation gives CASSESGTPTTQETQYF.

The CDR3, as DNA: TGTGCCAGCAGTTTATTGGTGTTTGACAGAAGCACTGAAGCTTTCTTT. Translated: CASSLLVFDRSTEAFF. The chain links TRBV28 to TRBJ1-1; D is possibly TRBD1 (5 bases). CDR3 length: 16 amino acids. V was trimmed by 1 base and J by 4 bases, leaving 16 bases between them. Per germline, CDR1 MDHEN and CDR2 SYDVKM.

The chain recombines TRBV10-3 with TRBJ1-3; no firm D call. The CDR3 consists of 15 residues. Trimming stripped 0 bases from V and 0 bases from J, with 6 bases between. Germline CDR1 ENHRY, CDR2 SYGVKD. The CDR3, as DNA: TGTGCCATCAGTGAGTCAGTCGACTCTGGAAACACCATATATTTT. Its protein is CAISESVDSGNTIYF.

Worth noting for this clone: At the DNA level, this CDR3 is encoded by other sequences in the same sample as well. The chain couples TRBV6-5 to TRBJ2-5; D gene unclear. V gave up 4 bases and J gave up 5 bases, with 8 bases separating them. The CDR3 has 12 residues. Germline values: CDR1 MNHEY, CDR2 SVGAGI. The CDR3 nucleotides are TGTGCCAGCAGTTCAACCTCGGAGACCCAGTACTTC. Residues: CASSSTSETQYF.

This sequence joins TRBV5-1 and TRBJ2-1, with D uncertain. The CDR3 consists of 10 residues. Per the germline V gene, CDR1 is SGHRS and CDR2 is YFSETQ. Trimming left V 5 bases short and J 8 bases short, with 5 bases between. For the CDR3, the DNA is TGCGCCAGCAGAACCCATGAGCAGTTCTTC. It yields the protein CASRTHEQFF.

In DNA form, the CDR3 reads TGCGCCAGCAGAGGGACAGTGGGGTCGGAGACCCAGTACTTC. It is translated as CASRGTVGSETQYF. This sequence joins TRBV5-1 and TRBJ2-5; 7 bases align to TRBD1. Losses at the gene ends were 5 bases for V and 5 bases for J; bases not matched to a gene: 9. This CDR3 contains 14 residues. Germline-derived CDR1 and CDR2 are SGHRS and YFSETQ.

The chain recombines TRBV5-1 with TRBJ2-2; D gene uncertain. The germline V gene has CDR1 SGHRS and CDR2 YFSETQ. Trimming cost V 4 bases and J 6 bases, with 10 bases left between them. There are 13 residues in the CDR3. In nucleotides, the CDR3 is TGCGCCAGCAGCCCTGGGGTCGCCGGGGAGCTGTTTTTT. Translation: CASSPGVAGELFF.

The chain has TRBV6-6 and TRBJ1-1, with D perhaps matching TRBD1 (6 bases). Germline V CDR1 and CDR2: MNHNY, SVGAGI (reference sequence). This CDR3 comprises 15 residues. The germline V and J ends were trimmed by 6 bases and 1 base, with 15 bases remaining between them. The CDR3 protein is CASSSTGTGNTEAFF. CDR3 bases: TGTGCCAGCAGCTCTACAGGGACCGGGAACACTGAAGCTTTCTTT.

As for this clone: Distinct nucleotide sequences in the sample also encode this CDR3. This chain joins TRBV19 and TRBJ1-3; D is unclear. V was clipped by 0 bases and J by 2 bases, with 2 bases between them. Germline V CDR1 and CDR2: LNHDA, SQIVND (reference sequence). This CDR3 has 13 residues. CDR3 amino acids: CASSIEAGNTIYF. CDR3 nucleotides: TGTGCCAGTAGTATAGAGGCTGGAAACACCATATATTTT.

CDR3 coding DNA: TGTGCCTGGGGGGGCAACAGGGAAGCTTTCTTT. Protein: CAWGGNREAFF. J is TRBJ1-1 and V is TRBV30; D may be TRBD1 (6 bases). Germline V gene lookup returns CDR1 GTSNPN and CDR2 SVGIG (reference sequence). V was cut by 5 bases and J by 8 bases, with 12 bases left in between. The CDR3 runs to 11 residues.

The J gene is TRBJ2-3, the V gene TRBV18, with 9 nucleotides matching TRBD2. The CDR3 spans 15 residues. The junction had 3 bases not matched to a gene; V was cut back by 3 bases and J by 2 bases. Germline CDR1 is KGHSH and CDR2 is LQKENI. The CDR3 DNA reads TGTGCCAGCTCACCTAGCGGGGGTTACACAGATACGCAGTATTTT. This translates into CASSPSGGYTDTQYF.

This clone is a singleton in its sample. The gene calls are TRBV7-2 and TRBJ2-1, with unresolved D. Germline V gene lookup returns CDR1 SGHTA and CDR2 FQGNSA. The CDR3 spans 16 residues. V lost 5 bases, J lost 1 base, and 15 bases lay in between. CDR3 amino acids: CASSGRQVSSYNEQFF. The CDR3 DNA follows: TGTGCCAGCAGCGGTAGGCAGGTTAGTTCCTACAATGAGCAGTTCTTC. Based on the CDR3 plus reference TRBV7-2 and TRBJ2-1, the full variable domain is GAGVSQSPSNKVTEKGKDVELRCDPISGHTALYWYRQSLGQGLEFLIYFQGNSAPDKSGLPSDRFSAERTGGSVSTLTIQRTQQEDSAVYLCASSGRQVSSYNEQFFGPGTRLTVL.

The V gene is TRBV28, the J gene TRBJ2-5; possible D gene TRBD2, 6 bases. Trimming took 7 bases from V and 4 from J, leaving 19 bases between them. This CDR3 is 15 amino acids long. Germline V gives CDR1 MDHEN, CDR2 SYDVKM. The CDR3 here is CASTPNWGERETQYF. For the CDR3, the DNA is TGTGCCAGCACCCCCAATTGGGGGGAGAGAGAGACCCAGTACTTC.

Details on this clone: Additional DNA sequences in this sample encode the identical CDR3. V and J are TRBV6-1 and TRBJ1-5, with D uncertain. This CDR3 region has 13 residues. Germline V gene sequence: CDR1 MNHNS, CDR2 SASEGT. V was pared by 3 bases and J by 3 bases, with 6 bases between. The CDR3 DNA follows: TGTGCCAGCAGTGAGCGGGTCAATCAGCCCCAGCATTTT. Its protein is CASSERVNQPQHF.

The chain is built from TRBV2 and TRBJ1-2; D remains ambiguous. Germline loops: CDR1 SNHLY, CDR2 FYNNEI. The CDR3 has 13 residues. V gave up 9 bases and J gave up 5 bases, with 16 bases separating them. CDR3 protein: CASGIGHGYGYTF. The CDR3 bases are TGTGCCAGTGGGATAGGGCACGGATATGGCTACACCTTC.

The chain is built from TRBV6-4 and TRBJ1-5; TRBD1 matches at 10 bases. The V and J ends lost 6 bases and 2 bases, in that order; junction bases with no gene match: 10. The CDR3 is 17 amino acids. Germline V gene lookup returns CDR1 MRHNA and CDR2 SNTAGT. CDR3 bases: TGTGCCAGCAGCGAGGACAGGGGGAGACATGGCAATCAGCCCCAGCATTTT. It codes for CASSEDRGRHGNQPQHF.

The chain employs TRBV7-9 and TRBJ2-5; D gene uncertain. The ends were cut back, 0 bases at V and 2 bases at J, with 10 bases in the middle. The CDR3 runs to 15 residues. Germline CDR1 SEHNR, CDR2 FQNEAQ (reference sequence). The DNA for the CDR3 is TGTGCCAGCAGCTTAGCCAAGGGAAAGCAAGAGACCCAGTACTTC. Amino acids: CASSLAKGKQETQYF. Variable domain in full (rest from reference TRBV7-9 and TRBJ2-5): DTGVSQNPRHKITKRGQNVTFRCDPISEHNRLYWYRQTLGQGPEFLTYFQNEAQLEKSRLLSDRFSAERPKGSFSTLEIQRTEQGDSAMYLCASSLAKGKQETQYFGPGTRLLVL.

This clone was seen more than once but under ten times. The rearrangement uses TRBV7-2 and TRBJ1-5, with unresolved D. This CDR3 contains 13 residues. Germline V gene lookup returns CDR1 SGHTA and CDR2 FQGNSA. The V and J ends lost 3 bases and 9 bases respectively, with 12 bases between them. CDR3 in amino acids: CASSFGTVWPQHF. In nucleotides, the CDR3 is TGTGCCAGCAGCTTCGGAACAGTCTGGCCCCAGCATTTT.

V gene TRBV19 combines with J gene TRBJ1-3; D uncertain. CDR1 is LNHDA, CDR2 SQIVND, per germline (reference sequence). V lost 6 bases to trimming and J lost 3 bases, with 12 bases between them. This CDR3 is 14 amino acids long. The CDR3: CASRDPAGGNTIYF. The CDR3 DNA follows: TGTGCCAGTAGGGACCCTGCGGGTGGAAACACCATATATTTT.